The rows below give T cell receptor beta chains drawn from one sample of a study of shared clonotypes between healthy human individuals. TCRdb's copy holds only in-frame clones and misses some; the assay was immunoSEQ multiplex PCR. Altogether hundreds of thousands of clones are present, around 80% being singletons, with the ten largest covering more than 10%. Sequencing was done on a sample of PBMCs. These receptors all stem from a woman between 40 and 55 years old in good health. Some clones in this sample may be carry-over from other donors' samples. Both conserved end residues are part of each CDR3. D genes are given only for firm matches. Expanded clones are given a class, and other clones once, few, many or no size at all.

j_call d_call clone_size v_call cdr3_aa cdr3_nt
TRBJ2-7 TRBD1 NA TRBV27 CASPHRDRDYEQYF TGTGCCAGCCCTCACAGGGACAGGGACTACGAGCAGTACTTC
TRBJ1-1 NA NA TRBV18 CASSPNGGMNTEAFF TGTGCCAGCTCACCTAATGGGGGAATGAACACTGAAGCTTTCTTT
TRBJ2-7 TRBD1 NA TRBV27 CASSGQGSPYEQYF TGTGCCAGCAGCGGACAGGGAAGTCCCTACGAGCAGTACTTC
TRBJ2-5 NA NA TRBV5-6 CASSLGTRQETQYF TGTGCCAGCAGCTTGGGGACTCGTCAGGAGACCCAGTACTTC
TRBJ2-2 TRBD2 many TRBV2 CASSILAATGELFF TGTGCCAGCAGCATTCTAGCGGCCACCGGGGAGCTGTTTTTT
TRBJ2-3 NA NA TRBV5-1 CASSLSSDTQYF TGCGCCAGCAGCTTGTCTTCAGATACGCAGTATTTT
TRBJ1-1 NA NA TRBV6-5 CASSLTKGTEAFF TGTGCCAGCAGTTTAACGAAGGGGACTGAAGCTTTCTTT
TRBJ2-2 NA NA TRBV19 CASSGTSPGELFF TGTGCCAGTAGTGGGACTTCTCCCGGGGAGCTGTTTTTT
TRBJ1-2 NA NA TRBV5-4 CASSWAEWGSYGYTF TGTGCCAGCAGCTGGGCTGAGTGGGGAAGCTATGGCTACACCTTC
TRBJ2-2 NA NA TRBV28 CASSFRVSGELFF TGTGCCAGCAGTTTCAGGGTCTCCGGGGAGCTGTTTTTT
TRBJ2-7 NA few TRBV28 CASGRASYEQYF TGTGCCAGCGGCAGGGCCTCCTACGAGCAGTACTTC
TRBJ1-5 TRBD1 NA TRBV18 CASSPRGLGGNQPQHF TGTGCCAGCTCACCAAGGGGGCTTGGGGGCAATCAGCCCCAGCATTTT
TRBJ2-2 NA NA TRBV10-3 CAISESTRAGELFF TGTGCCATCAGTGAGTCGACTCGAGCCGGGGAGCTGTTTTTT
TRBJ2-1 TRBD2 NA TRBV4-2 CASLPGTSHDDEQFF TGTGCCAGCTTACCCGGGACTAGTCATGACGATGAGCAGTTCTTC
TRBJ2-5 NA NA TRBV7-2 CASSPPLPETQYF TGTGCCAGCAGCCCCCCACTCCCAGAGACCCAGTACTTC
TRBJ2-1 NA NA TRBV5-1 CASSVDTSYNEQFF TGCGCCAGCAGCGTTGACACGTCCTACAATGAGCAGTTCTTC
TRBJ2-7 NA NA TRBV4-3 CASSLLSSSEQYF TGCGCCAGCAGCCTCCTCAGCTCTAGTGAGCAGTACTTC
TRBJ2-1 TRBD2 few TRBV29-1 CSVDGGSSYNEQFF TGCAGCGTTGACGGCGGGAGCTCCTACAATGAGCAGTTCTTC
TRBJ2-7 TRBD2 NA TRBV6-5 CASSYTVGEGSEQYF TGTGCCAGCAGTTATACGGTAGGGGAGGGCTCCGAGCAGTACTTC
TRBJ1-1 NA NA TRBV27 CASSPRTAMNTEAFF TGTGCCAGCAGTCCACGGACCGCAATGAACACTGAAGCTTTCTTT
TRBJ2-1 TRBD2 NA TRBV9 CASSPPTSDADNEQFF TGTGCCAGCAGCCCACCGACTAGCGATGCGGACAATGAGCAGTTCTTC
TRBJ2-2 TRBD2 NA TRBV9 CASSPRGDTGELFF TGTGCCAGCAGCCCCCGGGGGGACACCGGGGAGCTGTTTTTT
TRBJ2-5 NA few TRBV30 CAWSVRTQYF TGTGCCTGGAGTGTCCGAACCCAGTACTTC
TRBJ2-7 TRBD2 NA TRBV29-1 CSVSGSSYEQYF TGCAGCGTTAGCGGGAGCTCCTACGAGCAGTACTTC
TRBJ2-1 NA NA TRBV27 CASSTRISSYNEQFF TGTGCCAGCAGTACCCGGATTAGCTCCTACAATGAGCAGTTCTTC
TRBJ2-7 NA once TRBV7-2 CASSSGLAPYEQYF TGTGCCAGCAGCTCTGGGCTAGCGCCCTACGAGCAGTACTTC
TRBJ1-4 NA NA TRBV2 CASSDSGLGEKLFF TGTGCCAGCAGCGACAGTGGGTTGGGAGAAAAACTGTTTTTT